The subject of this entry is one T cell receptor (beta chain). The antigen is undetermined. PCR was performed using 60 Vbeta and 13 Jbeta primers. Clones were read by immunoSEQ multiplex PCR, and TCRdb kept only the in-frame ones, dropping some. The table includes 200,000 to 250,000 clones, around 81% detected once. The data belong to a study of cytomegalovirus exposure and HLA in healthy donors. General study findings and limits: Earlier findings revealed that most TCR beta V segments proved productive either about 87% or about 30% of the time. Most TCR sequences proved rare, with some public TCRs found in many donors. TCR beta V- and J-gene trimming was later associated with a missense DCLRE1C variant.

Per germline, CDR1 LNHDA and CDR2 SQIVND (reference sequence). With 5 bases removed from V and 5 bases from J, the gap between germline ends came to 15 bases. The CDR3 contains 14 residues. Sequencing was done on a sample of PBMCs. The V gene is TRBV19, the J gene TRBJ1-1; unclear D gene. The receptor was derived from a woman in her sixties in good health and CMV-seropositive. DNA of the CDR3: TGTGCCAGTAGTTTCCGAGGACTGCTTACTGAAGCTTTCTTT. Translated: CASSFRGLLTEAFF.